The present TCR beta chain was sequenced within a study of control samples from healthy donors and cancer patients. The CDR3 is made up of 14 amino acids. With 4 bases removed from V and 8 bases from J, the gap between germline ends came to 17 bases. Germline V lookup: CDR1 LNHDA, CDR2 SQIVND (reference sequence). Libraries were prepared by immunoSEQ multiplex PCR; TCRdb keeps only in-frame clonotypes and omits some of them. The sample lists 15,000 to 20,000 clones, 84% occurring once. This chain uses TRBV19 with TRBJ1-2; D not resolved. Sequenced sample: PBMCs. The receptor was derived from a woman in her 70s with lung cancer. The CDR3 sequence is CASSNSLQAFGYTF. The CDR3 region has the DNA TGTGCCAGTAGTAACAGCCTTCAAGCCTTCGGCTACACCTTC.